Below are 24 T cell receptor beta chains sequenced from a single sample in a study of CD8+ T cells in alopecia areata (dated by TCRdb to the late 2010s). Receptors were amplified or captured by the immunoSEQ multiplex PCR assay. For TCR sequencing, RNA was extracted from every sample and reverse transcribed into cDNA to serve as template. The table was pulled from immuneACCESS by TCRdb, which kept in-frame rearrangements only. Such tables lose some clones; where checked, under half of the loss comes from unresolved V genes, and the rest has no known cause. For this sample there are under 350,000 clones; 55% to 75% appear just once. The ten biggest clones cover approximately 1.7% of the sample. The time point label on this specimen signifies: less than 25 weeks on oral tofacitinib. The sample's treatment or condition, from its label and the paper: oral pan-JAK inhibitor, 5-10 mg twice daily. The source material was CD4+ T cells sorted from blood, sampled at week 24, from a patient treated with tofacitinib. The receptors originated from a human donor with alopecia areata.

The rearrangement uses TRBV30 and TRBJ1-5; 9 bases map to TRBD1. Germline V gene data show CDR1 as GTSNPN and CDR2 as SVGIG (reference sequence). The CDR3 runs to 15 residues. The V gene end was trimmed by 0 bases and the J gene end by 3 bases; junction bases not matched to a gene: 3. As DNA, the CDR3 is TGTGCCTGGAGTGTACGGGACAGGGCCAATCAGCCCCAGCATTTT. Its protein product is CAWSVRDRANQPQHF.

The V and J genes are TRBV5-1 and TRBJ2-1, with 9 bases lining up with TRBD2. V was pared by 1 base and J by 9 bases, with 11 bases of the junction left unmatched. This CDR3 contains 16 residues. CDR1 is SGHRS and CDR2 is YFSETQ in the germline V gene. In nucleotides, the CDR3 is TGCGCCAGCAGCTTGTACCGCGGGGGGGCCGGCATTGAGCAGTTCTTC. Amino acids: CASSLYRGGAGIEQFF.

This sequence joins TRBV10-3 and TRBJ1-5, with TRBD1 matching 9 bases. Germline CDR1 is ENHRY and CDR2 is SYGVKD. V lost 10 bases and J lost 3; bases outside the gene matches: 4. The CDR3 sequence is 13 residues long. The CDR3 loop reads CATRTGANQPQHF. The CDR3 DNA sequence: TGTGCCACCAGGACAGGGGCCAATCAGCCCCAGCATTTT.

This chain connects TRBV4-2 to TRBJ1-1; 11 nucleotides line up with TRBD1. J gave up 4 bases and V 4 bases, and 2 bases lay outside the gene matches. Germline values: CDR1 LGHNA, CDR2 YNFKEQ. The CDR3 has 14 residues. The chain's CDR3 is CASSPGTGGTEAFF. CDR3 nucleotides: TGTGCCAGCAGCCCAGGGACAGGGGGCACTGAAGCTTTCTTT.

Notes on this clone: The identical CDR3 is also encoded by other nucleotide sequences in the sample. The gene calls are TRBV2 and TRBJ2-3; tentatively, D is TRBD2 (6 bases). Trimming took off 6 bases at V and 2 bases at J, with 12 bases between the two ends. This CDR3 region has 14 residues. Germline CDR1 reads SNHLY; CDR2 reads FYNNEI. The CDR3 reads CASRAGTNTDTQYF. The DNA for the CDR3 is TGTGCCAGCAGAGCGGGCACTAACACAGATACGCAGTATTTT.

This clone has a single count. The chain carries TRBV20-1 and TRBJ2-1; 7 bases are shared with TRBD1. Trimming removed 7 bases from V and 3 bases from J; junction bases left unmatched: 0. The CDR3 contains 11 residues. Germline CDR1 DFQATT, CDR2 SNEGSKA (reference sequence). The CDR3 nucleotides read TGCAGTGGGGACAGCTACAATGAGCAGTTCTTC. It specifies CSGDSYNEQFF.

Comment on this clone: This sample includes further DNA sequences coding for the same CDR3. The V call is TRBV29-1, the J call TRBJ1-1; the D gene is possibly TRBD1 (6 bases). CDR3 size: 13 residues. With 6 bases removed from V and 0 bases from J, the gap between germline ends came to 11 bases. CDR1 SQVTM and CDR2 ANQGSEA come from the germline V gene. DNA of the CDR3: TGCAGCGTAGGGGGTTTACTGAACACTGAAGCTTTCTTT. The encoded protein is CSVGGLLNTEAFF.

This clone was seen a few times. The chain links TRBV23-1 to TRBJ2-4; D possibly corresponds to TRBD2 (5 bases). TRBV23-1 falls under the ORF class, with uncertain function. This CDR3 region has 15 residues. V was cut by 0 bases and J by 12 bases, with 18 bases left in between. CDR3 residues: CASSQSSGSRATQYF. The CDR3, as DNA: TGCGCCAGCAGTCAATCTTCGGGGAGCCGAGCCACTCAGTACTTC.

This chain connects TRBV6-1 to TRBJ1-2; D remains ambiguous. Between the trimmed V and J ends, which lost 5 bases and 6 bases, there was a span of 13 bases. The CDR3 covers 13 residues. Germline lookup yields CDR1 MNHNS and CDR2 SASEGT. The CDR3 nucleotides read TGTGCCAGCAGTCCCACATGGGAGGATGGCTACACCTTC. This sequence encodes CASSPTWEDGYTF.

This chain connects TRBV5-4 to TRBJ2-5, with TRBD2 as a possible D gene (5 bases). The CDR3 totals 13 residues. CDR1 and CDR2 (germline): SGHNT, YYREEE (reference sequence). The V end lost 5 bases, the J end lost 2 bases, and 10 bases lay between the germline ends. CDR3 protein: CASRAGLQETQYF. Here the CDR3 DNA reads TGTGCCAGCAGGGCTGGACTGCAAGAGACCCAGTACTTC.

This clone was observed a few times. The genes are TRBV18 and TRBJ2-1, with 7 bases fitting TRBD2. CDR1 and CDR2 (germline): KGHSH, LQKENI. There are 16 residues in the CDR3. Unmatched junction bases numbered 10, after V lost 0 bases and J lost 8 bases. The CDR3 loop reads CASSPPRREGRHEQFF. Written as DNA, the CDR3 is TGTGCCAGCTCACCACCAAGGAGGGAGGGTAGACATGAGCAGTTCTTC. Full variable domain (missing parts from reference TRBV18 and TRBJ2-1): NAGVMQNPRHLVRRRGQEARLRCSPMKGHSHVYWYRQLPEEGLKFMVYLQKENIIDESGMPKERFSAEFPKEGPSILRIQQVVRGDSAAYFCASSPPRREGRHEQFFGPGTRLTVL.

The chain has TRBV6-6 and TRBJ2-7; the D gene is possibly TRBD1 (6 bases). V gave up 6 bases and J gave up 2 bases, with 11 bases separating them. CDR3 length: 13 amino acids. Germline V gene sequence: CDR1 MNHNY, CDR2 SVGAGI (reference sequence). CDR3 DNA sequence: TGTGCCAGCAGAACGGGACATACCTACGAGCAGTACTTC. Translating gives CASRTGHTYEQYF.

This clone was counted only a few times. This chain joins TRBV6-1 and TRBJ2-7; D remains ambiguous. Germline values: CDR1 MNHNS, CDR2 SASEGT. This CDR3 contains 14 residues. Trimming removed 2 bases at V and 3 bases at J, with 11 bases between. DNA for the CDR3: TGTGCCAGCAGTGAAATCCCCGGGTACTACGAGCAGTACTTC. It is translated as CASSEIPGYYEQYF.

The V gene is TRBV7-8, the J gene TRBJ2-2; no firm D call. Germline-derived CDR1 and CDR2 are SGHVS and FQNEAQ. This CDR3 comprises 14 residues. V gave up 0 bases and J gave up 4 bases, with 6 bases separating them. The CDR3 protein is CASSLAPGTGELFF. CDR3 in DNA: TGTGCCAGCAGCTTAGCGCCGGGCACCGGGGAGCTGTTTTTT.

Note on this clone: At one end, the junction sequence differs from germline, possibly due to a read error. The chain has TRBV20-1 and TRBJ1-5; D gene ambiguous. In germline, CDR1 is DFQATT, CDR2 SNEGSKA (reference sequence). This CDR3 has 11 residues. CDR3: CSARTRTAPKF. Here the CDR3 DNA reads TGCAGTGCTAGAACCAGGACCGCTCCGAAGTTT.

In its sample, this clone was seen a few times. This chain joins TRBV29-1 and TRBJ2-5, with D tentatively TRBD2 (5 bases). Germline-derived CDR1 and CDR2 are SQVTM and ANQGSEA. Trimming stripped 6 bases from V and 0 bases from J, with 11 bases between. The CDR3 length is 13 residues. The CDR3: CSVRGEYQETQYF. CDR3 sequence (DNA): TGCAGCGTCCGGGGAGAGTACCAAGAGACCCAGTACTTC.

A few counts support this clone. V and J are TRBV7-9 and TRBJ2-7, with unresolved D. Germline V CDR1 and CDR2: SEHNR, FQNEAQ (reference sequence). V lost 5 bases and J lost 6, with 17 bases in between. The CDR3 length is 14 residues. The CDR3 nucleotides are TGTGCCAGCAGCCCTGCCGTTGGGCTTCTCGAGCAGTACTTC. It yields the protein CASSPAVGLLEQYF.

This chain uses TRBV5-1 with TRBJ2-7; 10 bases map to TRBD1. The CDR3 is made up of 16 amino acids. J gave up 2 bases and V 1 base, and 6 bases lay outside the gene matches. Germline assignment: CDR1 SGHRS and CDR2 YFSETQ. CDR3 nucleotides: TGCGCCAGCAGCTTGACTACCGGGACAGGGGCCTACGAGCAGTACTTC. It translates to CASSLTTGTGAYEQYF.

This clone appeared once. The CDR3 region is CASSLLARRGETQYF. DNA for the CDR3: TGTGCCAGCAGCTTATTGGCCCGAAGGGGGGAGACCCAGTACTTC. This sequence joins TRBV7-3 and TRBJ2-5; D perhaps matches TRBD1 (6 bases). CDR3 length equals 15 residues. The germline V gene has CDR1 SGHTA and CDR2 FQGTGA. V lost 2 bases, J lost 5 bases, and 15 bases lay in between. Full variable domain (rest looked up from reference TRBV7-3 and TRBJ2-5): GAGVSQTPSNKVTEKGKYVELRCDPISGHTALYWYRQSLGQGPEFLIYFQGTGAADDSGLPNDRFFAVRPEGSVSTLKIQRTERGDSAVYLCASSLLARRGETQYFGPGTRLLVL.

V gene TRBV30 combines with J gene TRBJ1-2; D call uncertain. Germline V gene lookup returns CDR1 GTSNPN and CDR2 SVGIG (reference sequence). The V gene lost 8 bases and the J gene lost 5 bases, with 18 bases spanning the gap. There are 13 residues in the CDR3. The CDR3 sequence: CATPWRSSYGYTF. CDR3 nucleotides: TGTGCCACCCCCTGGAGGTCGTCATATGGCTACACCTTC. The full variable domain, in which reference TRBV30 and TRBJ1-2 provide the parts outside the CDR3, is SQTIHQWPATLVQPVGSPLSLECTVEGTSNPNLYWYRQAAGRGLQLLFYSVGIGQISSEVPQNLSASRPQDRQFILSSKKLLLSDSGFYLCATPWRSSYGYTFGSGTRLTVV.

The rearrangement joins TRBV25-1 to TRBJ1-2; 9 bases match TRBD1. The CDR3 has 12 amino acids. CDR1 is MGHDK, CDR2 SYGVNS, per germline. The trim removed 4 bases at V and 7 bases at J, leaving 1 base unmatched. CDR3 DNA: TGTGCCAGCAGTGGACAGGGGGGTGGCTACACCTTC. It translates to CASSGQGGGYTF.

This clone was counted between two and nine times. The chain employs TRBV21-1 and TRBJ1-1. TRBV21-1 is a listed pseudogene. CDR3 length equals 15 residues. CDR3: CASSALQRRDTEAFF. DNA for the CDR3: TGTGCCAGCAGCGCGCTTCAGAGGAGGGACACTGAAGCTTTCTTT.

The CDR3, as DNA: TGTGCCTGGACCCCTCGTGCAGCGGGGGGGCGAGAGACCCAGTACTTC. It specifies CAWTPRAAGGRETQYF. V is TRBV30 and J is TRBJ2-5, with 10 nucleotides matching TRBD2. CDR1 is GTSNPN, CDR2 SVGIG, per germline (reference sequence). This CDR3 has 16 amino acids. V was clipped by 4 bases and J by 4 bases; unmatched bases: 12.

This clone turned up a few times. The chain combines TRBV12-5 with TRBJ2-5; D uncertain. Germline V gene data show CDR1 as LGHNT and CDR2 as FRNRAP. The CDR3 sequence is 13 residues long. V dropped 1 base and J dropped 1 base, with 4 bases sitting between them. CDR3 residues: CASGLGLQETQYF. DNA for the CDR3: TGTGCTAGTGGTTTGGGACTCCAAGAGACCCAGTACTTC.